Listed below are T cell receptor beta chains from one sample, sequenced in a study of OX40 agonist ivuxolimab in advanced cancers. Produced via immunoSEQ multiplex PCR; TCRdb's table is partial and in-frame only. The sample records 64,000 or so clones, about 80% being singletons. The source was CD4+ or CD8+ T cells sorted from blood, collected in a trial of the OX40 agonist ivuxolimab. Receptor source: an adult with an advanced solid tumor such as melanoma, head and neck, liver or kidney cancer. Both conserved end residues are part of each CDR3. Each record gives: V gene, D gene, J gene, clone size, CDR3 protein, CDR3 DNA. A D gene is named only where the DNA matches it firmly. Size is omitted from some rows. Given values are once, few, many or a class for expanded clones.

V: TRBV10-3; D: -; J: TRBJ1-3; size: few; CDR3: CATAEASSGNTIYF; DNA: TGTGCCACTGCGGAGGCGTCTTCTGGAAACACCATATATTTT
V: TRBV27; D: TRBD1; J: TRBJ1-4; size: -; CDR3: CASSQRGRANEKLFF; DNA: TGTGCCAGCAGTCAGAGGGGGCGGGCTAATGAAAAACTGTTTTTT
V: TRBV5-4; D: TRBD1; J: TRBJ1-6; size: -; CDR3: CASSLTGGSSPLHF; DNA: TGTGCCAGCAGCCTGACAGGGGGCAGTTCACCCCTCCACTTT
V: TRBV5-1; D: TRBD2; J: TRBJ2-2; size: few; CDR3: CASSSTPAGERDTGELFF; DNA: TGCGCCAGCAGCTCCACCCCAGCGGGGGAGCGAGACACCGGGGAGCTGTTTTTT
V: TRBV14; D: -; J: TRBJ1-6; size: -; CDR3: CASRPPGNSPLHF; DNA: TGTGCCAGCAGGCCCCCAGGGAACTCACCCCTCCACTTT
V: TRBV6-1; D: -; J: TRBJ1-2; size: -; CDR3: CASSDSQGVGGYTF; DNA: TGTGCCAGCAGTGATTCCCAGGGAGTAGGTGGCTACACCTTC
V: TRBV19; D: -; J: TRBJ2-6; size: -; CDR3: CASSVPGRGQSGANVLTF; DNA: TGTGCCAGTAGTGTTCCGGGACGCGGCCAGTCTGGGGCCAACGTCCTGACTTTC
V: TRBV5-1; D: -; J: TRBJ1-2; size: -; CDR3: CASSLDPRGGYTF; DNA: TGCGCCAGCAGCTTGGATCCCCGCGGTGGCTACACCTTC
V: TRBV28; D: -; J: TRBJ2-7; size: -; CDR3: CASTIDRGDEQYF; DNA: TGTGCCAGCACCATAGACCGAGGGGACGAGCAGTACTTC
V: TRBV5-4; D: TRBD2; J: TRBJ2-3; size: -; CDR3: CASSLGAGTDTQYF; DNA: TGTGCCAGCAGCTTAGGAGCGGGAACAGATACGCAGTATTTT
V: TRBV7-6; D: TRBD1; J: TRBJ2-7; size: -; CDR3: CASSPGQGYYEQYF; DNA: TGTGCCAGCAGCCCCGGACAGGGATACTACGAGCAGTACTTC
V: TRBV2; D: TRBD1; J: TRBJ2-7; size: -; CDR3: CASSEAQGGHEQYF; DNA: TGTGCCAGCAGTGAAGCGCAAGGGGGCCACGAGCAGTACTTC
V: TRBV15; D: -; J: TRBJ1-2; size: -; CDR3: CATNNNYGYTF; DNA: TGTGCCACCAACAATAACTATGGCTACACCTTC
V: TRBV29-1; D: -; J: TRBJ2-3; size: -; CDR3: CSVVWGPLEASTDTQYF; DNA: TGCAGCGTTGTATGGGGCCCATTGGAAGCTAGCACAGATACGCAGTATTTT
V: TRBV2; D: -; J: TRBJ2-1; size: once; CDR3: CASKYSGASYNEQFF; DNA: TGTGCCAGCAAGTACAGTGGGGCCTCCTACAATGAGCAGTTCTTC
V: TRBV7-8; D: -; J: TRBJ2-5; size: once; CDR3: CASSLRDTNGGTQYF; DNA: TGTGCCAGCAGCCTCCGGGACACGAACGGGGGGACCCAGTACTTC
V: TRBV12-5; D: -; J: TRBJ2-3; size: -; CDR3: CASAFGVGGPDTQYF; DNA: TGTGCTAGTGCCTTCGGGGTGGGAGGTCCAGATACGCAGTATTTT